The present T cell receptor (beta chain) was sequenced within a study of OX40 agonist ivuxolimab in advanced cancers. The CDR3 contains 15 residues. Germline loops: CDR1 LNHDA, CDR2 SQIVND (reference sequence). Trimming cost V 2 bases and J 2 bases, with 11 bases left between them. A note on this clone: Its antigen is unidentified.

Study results and caveats: Several nonresponders also turned out to have low normalized T-cell clonal expansion. The CD4+ and CD8+ T cells in the blood had expanded clonally by week 6 at 0.1 to 3.0 mg/kg.

Clones were sequenced by immunoSEQ multiplex PCR, and TCRdb holds only the in-frame ones, with some missing. The table has 20,000 to 25,000 clones, approximately 80% seen once; the top ten hold under 25%. Specimen: CD4+ or CD8+ T cells sorted from blood, collected in a trial of the OX40 agonist ivuxolimab. The J gene is TRBJ2-3, the V gene TRBV19; perhaps TRBD2 as D (5 bases). The sequence was collected from an adult with an advanced solid tumor such as melanoma, head and neck, liver or kidney cancer. CDR3 loop: CASSITSGNTDTQYF. DNA of the CDR3: TGTGCCAGTAGTATAACAAGCGGAAACACAGATACGCAGTATTTT.